The rows below give T cell receptor beta chains drawn from one sample of a study of ipilimumab plus nivolumab after autologous stem cell transplantation. Sequencing was performed with immunoSEQ multiplex PCR; in TCRdb, only in-frame clones are kept and a portion is missing. Of roughly 15,000 clones in the sample, almost 80% were seen once. The sample in question was PBMCs, obtained in a trial of ipilimumab plus nivolumab as post-transplant consolidation. These receptors all stem from a male donor with diffuse large B-cell lymphoma. The CDR3 runs from the conserved cysteine through the conserved F or W. D genes are given only for firm matches. Size is omitted from some rows. Given values are once, few, many or a class for expanded clones.

>TRBV30|TRBJ1-1|-|-
TGTGCCTGGAGTGTAAGAGCTACGGGTGAAGCTTTCTTT
CAWSVRATGEAFF
>TRBV19|TRBJ1-4|-|-
TGTGCCAGTCACCAGGACAGAAGATCTGAAAAACTGTTTTTT
CASHQDRRSEKLFF
>TRBV5-4|TRBJ2-2|few|-
-
CASSLFGPGPPPGELFF
>TRBV5-1|TRBJ2-3|-|TRBD2
TGCGCCAGCAGCGCGGGGGAATACACAGATACGCAGTATTTT
CASSAGEYTDTQYF
>TRBV7-9|TRBJ2-5|-|TRBD1
TGTGCCAGCAGTTTGGGGACAGGCCGAGAGACCCAGTACTTC
CASSLGTGRETQYF
>TRBV7-2|TRBJ1-2|few|-
TGTGCCAGCAGCCCGGGCCGCTATGGCTACACCTTC
CASSPGRYGYTF
>TRBV4-1|TRBJ2-1|-|-
TGCGCCAGCAGCTCCGAACTCGGGGTCCTCTCCTACAATGAGCAGTTCTTC
CASSSELGVLSYNEQFF
>TRBV10-3|TRBJ2-7|-|-
TGTGCCACCGCCGAAGCCGAGAGGGAACACGAGCAGTACTTC
CATAEAEREHEQYF
>TRBV4-1|TRBJ2-7|-|-
TGCGCCAGCAGCCTGCGGGTGGGCTGGTCCTACGAGCAGTACTTC
CASSLRVGWSYEQYF
>TRBV30|TRBJ2-7|-|TRBD1
TGTGCCTGGAGTAACGAGGGACAGGGGGGCTACGAGCAGTACTTC
CAWSNEGQGGYEQYF
>TRBV19|TRBJ1-6|-|-
TGTGCCAGTACCCTACGCGGGTCCGGTTCACCCCTCCACTTT
CASTLRGSGSPLHF
>TRBV10-1|TRBJ1-1|medium-sized|-
TGCGCCAGCAGCCCTAGGAGAGGGGGGACTGAAGCTTTCTTT
CASSPRRGGTEAFF
>TRBV4-2|TRBJ2-7|-|TRBD2
TGTGCCAGCAGCCAAGAATTGGTAGCGGGGGGTGCCCACGAGCAGTACTTC
CASSQELVAGGAHEQYF
>TRBV6-5|TRBJ2-5|-|TRBD1
TGTGCCAGCAGTCGGGACAGGGGAGAAGAGACCCAGTACTTC
CASSRDRGEETQYF
>TRBV5-1|TRBJ2-3|-|TRBD2
TGCGCCAGCGGTCCGACTAGCGGGGGGGCTTTTGATACGCAGTATTTT
CASGPTSGGAFDTQYF
>TRBV5-1|TRBJ2-1|-|-
TGCGCCAGCAGCTACGACAATGAGCAGTTCTTC
CASSYDNEQFF
>TRBV2|TRBJ2-5|-|-
TGTGCCAGCTCCTCGGAAGGGGGCCAAGAGACCCAGTACTTC
CASSSEGGQETQYF
>TRBV6-5|TRBJ2-3|-|TRBD2
TGTGCCAGCATCGCGGGGGGCCACGATACGCAGTATTTT
CASIAGGHDTQYF
>TRBV19|TRBJ2-2|-|-
TGTGCCAGTAGTATAGATCGGACGAACACCGGGGAGCTGTTTTTT
CASSIDRTNTGELFF
>TRBV18|TRBJ1-1|once|-
TGTGCCAGCTCACCAACAGGGCAAGACACTGAAGCTTTCTTT
CASSPTGQDTEAFF
>TRBV1|TRBJ2-3|-|-
TGCACCAGCAGCCAATCGATCTCCACAGATACGCAGTATTTT
CTSSQSISTDTQYF
>TRBV30|TRBJ1-5|-|-
TGTGCCTGGACACCCTTCGGCAAAACCATCAGTCAGCCCCAGCATTTT
CAWTPFGKTISQPQHF
>TRBV5-1|TRBJ2-6|-|-
TGCGCCAGCAGCTCCGAGGGGGCCAACGTCCTGACTTTC
CASSSEGANVLTF
>TRBV5-4|TRBJ1-1|-|-
TGTGCCAGCAGCCTCGGGGAGGCTGAAGCTTTCTTT
CASSLGEAEAFF
>TRBV5-1|TRBJ2-7|-|-
TGCGCCAGCAGCTTGGTCTCCCTTGGGGGTAGCGGCTACGAGCAGTACTTC
CASSLVSLGGSGYEQYF
>TRBV10-3|TRBJ1-2|-|-
TGTGCCATCAGTGAGTTCGGGAGGGATGGCTACACCTTC
CAISEFGRDGYTF
>TRBV7-9|TRBJ1-2|medium-sized|-
TGTGCCAGCAGCTCTCGGGACCTCCCATGGGGTGGCTACACCTTC
CASSSRDLPWGGYTF
>TRBV18|TRBJ2-7|-|TRBD1
TGTGCCAGCTCACCCAGACAGGGTCAGGGTGTGCAGTACTTC
CASSPRQGQGVQYF
>TRBV2|TRBJ2-7|once|-
TGTGCCAGCAGTGGGGGGGCATTCCGCTACGAGCAGTACTTC
CASSGGAFRYEQYF
>TRBV18|TRBJ2-5|-|TRBD1
TGTGCCAGCTCACCAACAGGGGTCCAAGAGACCCAGTACTTC
CASSPTGVQETQYF
>TRBV6-6|TRBJ1-5|-|-
TGTGCCAGCACAATGGGCCCAAATCAGCCCCAGCATTTT
CASTMGPNQPQHF
>TRBV15|TRBJ1-1|-|TRBD1
TGTGCCACCAGCGGAAGACAGGGCAACACTGAAGCTTTCTTT
CATSGRQGNTEAFF
>TRBV14|TRBJ1-1|-|TRBD1
TGTGCCAGCAGCCAAGATGGGGCGACAGGGCGGAACACTGAAGCTTTCTTT
CASSQDGATGRNTEAFF